One and the same sample provided the 10 T cell receptor beta chains below, sequenced in a study of multiple sclerosis patients with progressive multifocal leukoencephalopathy (dated by TCRdb to about 2019). The meaning of the sample's time point label: before natalizumab initiation. Library preparation used the immunoSEQ multiplex PCR assay. What TCRdb holds here is the immuneACCESS table cut down to in-frame rearrangements. Part of the clones is not present; checked against another copy, under half of the missing clones reflect an unresolved V gene, and the others are unexplained. The sample has under 40,000 clones on record, 90% to 95% of them singletons. The ten largest clones add up to around 1.8% of the sample. The material sequenced was PBMCs. These receptors came from a man aged 25 to 45 with multiple sclerosis.

The rearrangement links TRBV5-1 to TRBJ1-1; TRBD1 matches at 8 bases. This CDR3 spans 13 amino acids. Germline CDR1 and CDR2: SGHRS and YFSETQ. V lost 7 bases to trimming and J lost 4 bases; unmatched junction nucleotides: 6. The CDR3 reads CASLLDRGTEAFF. CDR3 nucleotide sequence: TGCGCCAGCCTATTAGACAGGGGCACTGAAGCTTTCTTT. Full variable domain (remainder filled in from reference TRBV5-1 and TRBJ1-1): KAGVTQTPRYLIKTRGQQVTLSCSPISGHRSVSWYQQTPGQGLQFLFEYFSETQRNKGNFPGRFSGRQFSNSRSEMNVSTLELGDSALYLCASLLDRGTEAFFGQGTRLTVV.

V gene TRBV7-6 combines with J gene TRBJ2-7, with D perhaps matching TRBD1 (5 bases). V lost 0 bases and J lost 4, with 13 bases in between. Germline CDR1 is SGHVS and CDR2 is FNYEAQ. This CDR3 contains 15 residues. The CDR3, as DNA: TGTGCCAGCAGCTTAGCAAATGACAGACCTTACGAGCAGTACGTC. It translates to CASSLANDRPYEQYV.

The chain employs TRBV4-2 and TRBJ2-1; TRBD2 matches at 8 bases. In germline, CDR1 is LGHNA, CDR2 YNFKEQ. The J segment lost 7 bases and the V segment lost 4 bases, leaving 6 bases of the junction unmatched. The CDR3 loop spans 14 amino acids. CDR3 in DNA: TGTGCCAGCAGCCCGGGAGGGCCGGGTAATGAGCAGTTCTTC. Translated, it gives CASSPGGPGNEQFF.

The gene calls are TRBV19 and TRBJ2-7; unclear D gene. Trimming pared 2 bases from V and 1 base from J, leaving 9 bases between. CDR1 and CDR2 (germline): LNHDA, SQIVND (reference sequence). CDR3 length: 14 residues. Here the CDR3 reads CASSIMGRSYEQYF. CDR3 nucleotide sequence: TGTGCCAGTAGTATAATGGGCAGATCCTACGAGCAGTACTTC.

The CDR3 region has the DNA TGTGCCAGCAGCGGAATTGGGACAGAGTTGAACTATGGCTACACCTTC. Protein product: CASSGIGTELNYGYTF. The J gene is TRBJ1-2, the V gene TRBV9, with 7 bases lining up with TRBD1. Germline V gene lookup returns CDR1 SGDLS and CDR2 YYNGEE. After removal of 3 bases from V and 2 bases from J, the junction contained 10 bases not matched to a gene. The CDR3 covers 16 residues.

The table lists this clone with a count of one. The CDR3 region is CASSSGHPNQPQHF. CDR3 nucleotide sequence: TGTGCCAGCAGCTCGGGACACCCCAATCAGCCCCAGCATTTT. J is TRBJ1-5 and V is TRBV7-2; possibly TRBD1 for D (6 bases). The CDR3 covers 14 residues. Per germline, CDR1 SGHTA and CDR2 FQGNSA. V was clipped by 4 bases and J by 3 bases, with 10 bases between them.

The V gene is TRBV4-1, the J gene TRBJ2-7; 9 bases fit TRBD1. With 1 base clipped from V and 4 bases from J, the junction kept 2 bases outside the gene matches. The CDR3 extends over 14 amino acids. CDR1 and CDR2 (germline): MGHRA, YSYEKL. The CDR3, as DNA: TGCGCCAGCAGCCAAGCCGGACAGGGGTACGAGCAGTACGTC. It yields the protein CASSQAGQGYEQYV.

This clone came up once. This chain links TRBV2 with TRBJ2-1; perhaps TRBD1 as D (7 bases). The CDR3 consists of 13 residues. Germline V gene lookup returns CDR1 SNHLY and CDR2 FYNNEI. The germline V and J ends were trimmed by 8 bases and 4 bases, with 12 bases remaining between them. CDR3 in DNA: TGTGCCAGCGGACAGGACTATTACAATGAGCAGTTCTTC. Its protein is CASGQDYYNEQFF.

This chain joins TRBV27 and TRBJ2-2; 8 bases are shared with TRBD1. J gave up 4 bases and V 7 bases, and 11 bases lay outside the gene matches. This CDR3 is 16 amino acids long. Germline V gene lookup returns CDR1 MNHEY and CDR2 SMNVEV (reference sequence). The CDR3 is CASTSRTGWVTGELFF. The DNA for the CDR3 is TGTGCCAGCACCTCCCGGACAGGGTGGGTCACCGGGGAGCTGTTTTTT.

The rearrangement joins TRBV9 to TRBJ1-1; D gene ambiguous. Trimming cost V 3 bases and J 1 base, with 16 bases left between them. This CDR3 has 16 amino acids. From germline, CDR1 is SGDLS and CDR2 YYNGEE. The CDR3 loop reads CASSARHEPTNTEAFF. The CDR3 DNA follows: TGTGCCAGCAGCGCTCGCCACGAACCCACGAACACTGAAGCTTTCTTT.